This T cell receptor (beta chain) was observed in a study of T cell repertoires in cytomegalovirus infection. Study context: Public TCR beta signatures indicated both CMV infection and matching HLA type.

A single record per CDR3 protein comes from TCRdb applying MiXCR to the reads. In the table there are roughly 320,000 distinct CDR3 sequences, roughly a tenth of which are singletons. In its sample, this clonotype was seen a few times. What it binds is unknown. Trimming at V came to 3 bases and at J to 6 bases, leaving 14 bases not matched to a gene. This CDR3 is built from 17 residues. Germline CDR1 MDHEN, CDR2 SYDVKM. The study's findings and limits: Dominating the ex vivo response were TCR beta clonotypes that were CMV-specific and HLA-C-restricted.

The receptor's source is a human donor in good health (CMV status not recorded). Some clones in this sample may be carry-over from other donors' samples. This sequence joins TRBV28 and TRBJ1-5, with 7 bases matching TRBD1. Sequencing input: PBMCs. The CDR3 protein is CASSFTPGGAGGQPQHF. In DNA form, the CDR3 reads TGTGCCAGCAGTTTCACACCTGGGGGGGCAGGGGGTCAGCCCCAGCATTTT. The complete variable domain, with remaining parts taken from reference TRBV28 and TRBJ1-5, reads DVKVTQSSRYLVKRTGEKVFLECVQDMDHENMFWYRQDPGLGLRLIYFSYDVKMKEKGDIPEGYSVSREKKERFSLILESASTNQTSMYLCASSFTPGGAGGQPQHFGDGTRLSIL.